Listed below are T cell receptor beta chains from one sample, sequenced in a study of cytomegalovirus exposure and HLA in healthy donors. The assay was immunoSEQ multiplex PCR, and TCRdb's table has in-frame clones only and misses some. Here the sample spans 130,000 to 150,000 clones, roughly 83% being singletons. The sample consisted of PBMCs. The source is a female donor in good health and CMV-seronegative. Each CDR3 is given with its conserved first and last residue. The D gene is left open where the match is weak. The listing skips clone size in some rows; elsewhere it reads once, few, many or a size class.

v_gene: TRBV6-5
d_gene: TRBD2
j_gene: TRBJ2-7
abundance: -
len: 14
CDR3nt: TGTGCCAGCAGAATAGCGGGACCGAGCAACGAGCAGTACTTC
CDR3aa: CASRIAGPSNEQYF

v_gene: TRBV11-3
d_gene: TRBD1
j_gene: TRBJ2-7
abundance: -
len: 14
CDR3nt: TGTGCCAGCAGCTCCCAGGGGGCGGTCGCCGAGCAGTACTTC
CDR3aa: CASSSQGAVAEQYF

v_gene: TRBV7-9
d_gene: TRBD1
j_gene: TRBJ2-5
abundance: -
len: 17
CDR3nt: TGTGCCAGCAGCCCTATAGTATCGGGACAGGGTGAAGAGACCCAGTACTTC
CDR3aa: CASSPIVSGQGEETQYF

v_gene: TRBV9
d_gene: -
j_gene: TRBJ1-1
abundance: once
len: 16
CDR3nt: TGTGCCAGCAGCGAGTATAGCGGCCTCATGAACACTGAAGCTTTCTTT
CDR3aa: CASSEYSGLMNTEAFF

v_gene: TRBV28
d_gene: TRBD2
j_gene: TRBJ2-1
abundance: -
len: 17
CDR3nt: TGTGCCAGCAGTTTACGCGGGGGACTAGCGGAATACAATGAGCAGTTCTTC
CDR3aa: CASSLRGGLAEYNEQFF

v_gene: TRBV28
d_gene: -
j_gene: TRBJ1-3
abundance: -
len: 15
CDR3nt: TGTGCCAGCAGCCATCGCCGGGTCGCCGGAAACACCATATATTTT
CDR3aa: CASSHRRVAGNTIYF

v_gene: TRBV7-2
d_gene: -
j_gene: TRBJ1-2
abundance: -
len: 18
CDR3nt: TGTGCCAGCAGCCCTGGTAGGGGGGGCGCGTTCGTTTTGTATGGCTACACCTTC
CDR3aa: CASSPGRGGAFVLYGYTF

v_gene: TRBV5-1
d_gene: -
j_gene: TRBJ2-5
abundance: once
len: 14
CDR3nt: TGCGCCAGCAGCTTGCGGGGATTTGGAGAGACCCAGTACTTC
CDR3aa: CASSLRGFGETQYF

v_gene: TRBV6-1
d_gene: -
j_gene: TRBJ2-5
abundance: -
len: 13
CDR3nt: TGTGCCAGCAGAGCGCCGGGTGAAGAGACCCAGTACTTC
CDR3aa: CASRAPGEETQYF

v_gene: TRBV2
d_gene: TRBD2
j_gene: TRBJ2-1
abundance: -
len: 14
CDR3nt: TGTGCCAGCAGAACCGGGACTAGATACAATGAGCAGTTCTTC
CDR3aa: CASRTGTRYNEQFF

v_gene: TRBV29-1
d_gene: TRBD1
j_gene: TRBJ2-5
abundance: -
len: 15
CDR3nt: TGCAGCGTAACCAGGGACAGGGGCCTCCAAGAGACCCAGTACTTC
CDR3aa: CSVTRDRGLQETQYF

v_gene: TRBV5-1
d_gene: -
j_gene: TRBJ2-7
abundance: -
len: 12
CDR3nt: TGCGCCAGCAGCTTGCACAGACAAGAGCAGTACTTC
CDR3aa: CASSLHRQEQYF

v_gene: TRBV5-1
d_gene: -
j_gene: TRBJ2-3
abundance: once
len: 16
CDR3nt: TGCGCCAGCAGCCCGGGTGTAGGGGCCAGCACAGATACGCAGTATTTT
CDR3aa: CASSPGVGASTDTQYF

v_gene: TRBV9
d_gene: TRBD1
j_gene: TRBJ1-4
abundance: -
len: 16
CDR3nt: TGTGCCAGCAGCACCCACAGGGGAAGCAACCCCGAAAAACTGTTTTTT
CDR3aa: CASSTHRGSNPEKLFF

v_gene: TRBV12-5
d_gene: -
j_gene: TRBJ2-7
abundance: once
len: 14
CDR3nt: TGTGCTAGTGGTCCCAGAGGTGGTCTCTACGAGCAGTACTTC
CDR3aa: CASGPRGGLYEQYF

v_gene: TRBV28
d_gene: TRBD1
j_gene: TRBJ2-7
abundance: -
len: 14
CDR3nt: TGTGCCAGCAGCCGGACAGGGAGGTACTACGAGCAGTACTTC
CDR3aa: CASSRTGRYYEQYF

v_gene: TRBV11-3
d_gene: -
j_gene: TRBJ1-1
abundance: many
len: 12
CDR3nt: TGTGCCAGCAGCCTTATGAACACTGAAGCTTTCTTT
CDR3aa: CASSLMNTEAFF

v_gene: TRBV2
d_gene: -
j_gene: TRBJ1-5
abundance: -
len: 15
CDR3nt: TGTGCCAGCAGTGAAACGGGGAAGGACAATCAGCCCCAGCATTTT
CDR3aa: CASSETGKDNQPQHF

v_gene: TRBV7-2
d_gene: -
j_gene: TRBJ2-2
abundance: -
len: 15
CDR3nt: TGTGCCAGCAGCACGGGACTTAGACCCGGCGGGGAGCTGTTTTTT
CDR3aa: CASSTGLRPGGELFF

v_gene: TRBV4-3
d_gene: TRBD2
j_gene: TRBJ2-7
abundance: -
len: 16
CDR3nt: TGCGCCAGCAGCCAAGAGGCTAGCGGGAGAGCCTACGAGCAGTACTTC
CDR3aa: CASSQEASGRAYEQYF

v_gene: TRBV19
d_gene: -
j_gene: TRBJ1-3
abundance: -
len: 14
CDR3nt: TGTGCCAGTAGCCGACAGAGCTCTGGAAACACCATATATTTT
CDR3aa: CASSRQSSGNTIYF

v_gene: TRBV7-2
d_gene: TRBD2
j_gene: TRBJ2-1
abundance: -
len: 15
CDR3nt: TGTGCCAGCAGCTTCCGGACTAGCGGGAGTCCTGAGCAGTTCTTC
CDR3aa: CASSFRTSGSPEQFF

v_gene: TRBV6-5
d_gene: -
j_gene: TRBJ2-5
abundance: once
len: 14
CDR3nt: TGTGCCAGCAGTCTCGACAGTCTCCAAGAGACCCAGTACTTC
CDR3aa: CASSLDSLQETQYF

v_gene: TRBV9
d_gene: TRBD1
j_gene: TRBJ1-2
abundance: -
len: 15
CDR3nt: TGTGCCAGCAGCGTGTCAGGGGGCGTCGACTATGGCTACACCTTC
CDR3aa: CASSVSGGVDYGYTF

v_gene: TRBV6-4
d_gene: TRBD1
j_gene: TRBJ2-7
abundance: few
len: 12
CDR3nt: TGTGCCAGGCCAACAGGGGCCGACGAGCAGTACTTC
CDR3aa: CARPTGADEQYF

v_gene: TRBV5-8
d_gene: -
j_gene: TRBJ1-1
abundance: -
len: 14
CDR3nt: TGTGCCAGCAGCTTGGGACAACCGAACACTGAAGCTTTCTTT
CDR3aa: CASSLGQPNTEAFF

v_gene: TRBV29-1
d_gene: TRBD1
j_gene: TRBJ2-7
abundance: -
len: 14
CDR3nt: TGCAGCGTTGTTCCCCAGGGACAGGGCTACGAGCAGTACTTC
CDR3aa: CSVVPQGQGYEQYF

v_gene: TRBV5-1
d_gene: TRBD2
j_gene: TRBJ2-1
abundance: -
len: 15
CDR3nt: TGCGCCAGCAGCTTACTAGCGGGGACGAACAATGAGCAGTTCTTC
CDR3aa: CASSLLAGTNNEQFF

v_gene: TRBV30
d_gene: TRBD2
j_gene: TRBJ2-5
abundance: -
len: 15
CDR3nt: TGTGCCTGGACTCTCCTCCTAGCGGGAGGTGAGACCCAGTACTTC
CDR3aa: CAWTLLLAGGETQYF

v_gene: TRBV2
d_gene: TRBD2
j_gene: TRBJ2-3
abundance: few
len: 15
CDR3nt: TGTGCCAGCAGTGTTTCGGCGGGAGCGATGAATACGCAGTATTTT
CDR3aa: CASSVSAGAMNTQYF

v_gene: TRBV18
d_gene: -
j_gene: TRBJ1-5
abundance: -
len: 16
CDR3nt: TGTGCCAGCTCACCACCGGGGGGTACACGAAGTCAGCCCCAGCATTTT
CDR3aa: CASSPPGGTRSQPQHF

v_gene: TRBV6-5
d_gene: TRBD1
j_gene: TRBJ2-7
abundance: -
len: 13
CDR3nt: TGTGCCAGCAGTTGGGGGACAGCTTCGGAGCAGTACTTC
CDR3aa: CASSWGTASEQYF

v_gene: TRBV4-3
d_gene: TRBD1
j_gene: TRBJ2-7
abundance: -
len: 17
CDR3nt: TGCGCCAGCAGCCACCTAGGACAGGGGGCGTTTTTCTACGAGCAGTACTTC
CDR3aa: CASSHLGQGAFFYEQYF

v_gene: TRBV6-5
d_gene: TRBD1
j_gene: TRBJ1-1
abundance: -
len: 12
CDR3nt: TGTGCCAGCAGTAATGACAGGGGGATGACTTTCTTT
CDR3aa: CASSNDRGMTFF

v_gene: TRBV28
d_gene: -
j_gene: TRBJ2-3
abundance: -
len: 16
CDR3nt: TGTGCCAGCACCTCTCCCGGGGGGCCTCGCACAGATACGCAGTATTTT
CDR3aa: CASTSPGGPRTDTQYF

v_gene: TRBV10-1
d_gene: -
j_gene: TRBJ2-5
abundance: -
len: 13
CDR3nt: TGCGCCAGCAGTGAAGGGCGGGTGGAGACCCAGTACTTC
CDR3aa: CASSEGRVETQYF

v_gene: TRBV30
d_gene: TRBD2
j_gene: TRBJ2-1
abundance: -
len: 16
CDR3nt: TGTGCCTGGAGTGTACTTACTAGCGGTACAGACAATGAGCAGTTCTTC
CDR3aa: CAWSVLTSGTDNEQFF

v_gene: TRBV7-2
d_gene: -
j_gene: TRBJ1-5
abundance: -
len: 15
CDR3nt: TGTGCCAGCAGCTTAGTTCCACAGGGCCATCAGCCCCAGCATTTT
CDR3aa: CASSLVPQGHQPQHF

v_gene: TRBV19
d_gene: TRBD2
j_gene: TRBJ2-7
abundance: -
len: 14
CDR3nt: TGTGCCAGTAGTATCGGGGGGGTGGGAAGCGAGCAGTACTTC
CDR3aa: CASSIGGVGSEQYF

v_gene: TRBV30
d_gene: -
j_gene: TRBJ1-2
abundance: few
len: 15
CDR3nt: TGTGCCTGGAGTCGGACAGTGCCGAAGGATTATGGCTACACCTTC
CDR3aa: CAWSRTVPKDYGYTF

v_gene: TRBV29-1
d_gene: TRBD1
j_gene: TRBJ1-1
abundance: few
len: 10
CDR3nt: TGCAGCGCCGGACAGGTCGAAGCTTTCTTT
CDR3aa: CSAGQVEAFF

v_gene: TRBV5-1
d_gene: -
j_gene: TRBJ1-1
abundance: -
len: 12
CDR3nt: TGCGCCAGCAGCTTAGCGGTGGGAGAAGCTTTCTTT
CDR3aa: CASSLAVGEAFF

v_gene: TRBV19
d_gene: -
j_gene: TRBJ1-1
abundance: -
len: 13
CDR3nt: TGTGCCAGTAGTATAGACAGAAGCACTGAAGCTTTCTTT
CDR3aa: CASSIDRSTEAFF

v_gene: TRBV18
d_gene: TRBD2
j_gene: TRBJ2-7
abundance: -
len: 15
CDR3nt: TGTGCCAGCTCATCCGGGGGGGGGAGCTCCTACGAGCAGTACTTC
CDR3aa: CASSSGGGSSYEQYF

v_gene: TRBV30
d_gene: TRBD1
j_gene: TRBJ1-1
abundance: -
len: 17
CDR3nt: TGTGCCTGGAGTGTACAGGGGACAGGGCCCATGAACACTGAAGCTTTCTTT
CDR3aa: CAWSVQGTGPMNTEAFF

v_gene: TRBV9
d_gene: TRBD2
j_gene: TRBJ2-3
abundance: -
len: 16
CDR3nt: TGTGCCAGCAGCCCCGGTGGTAGCGGGGGCACAGATACGCAGTATTTT
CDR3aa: CASSPGGSGGTDTQYF

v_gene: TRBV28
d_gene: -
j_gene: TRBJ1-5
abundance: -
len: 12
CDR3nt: TGTGCCAGCCGGGGGAGCAATCAGCCCCAGCATTTT
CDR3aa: CASRGSNQPQHF

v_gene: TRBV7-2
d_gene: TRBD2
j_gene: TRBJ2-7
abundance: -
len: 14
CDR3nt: TGTGCCAGCAGCCAGGGAGGGGATATCTACGAGCAGTACTTC
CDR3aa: CASSQGGDIYEQYF

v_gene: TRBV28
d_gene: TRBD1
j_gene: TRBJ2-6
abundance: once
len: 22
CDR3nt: TGTGCCAGCAGCCCGACACAGGGGGCTCAAAGATCCCCCCTCTCTGGGGCCAACGTCCTGACTTTC
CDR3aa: CASSPTQGAQRSPLSGANVLTF

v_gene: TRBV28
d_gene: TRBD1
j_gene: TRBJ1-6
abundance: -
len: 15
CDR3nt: TGTGCCAGCAGCTCGGACAGGGCACCTAATTCACCCCTCCACTTT
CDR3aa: CASSSDRAPNSPLHF

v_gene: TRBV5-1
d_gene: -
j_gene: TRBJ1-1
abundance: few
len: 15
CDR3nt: TGCGCCAGCGAGCTTGGGGCCGGTCTTAACACTGAAGCTTTCTTT
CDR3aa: CASELGAGLNTEAFF

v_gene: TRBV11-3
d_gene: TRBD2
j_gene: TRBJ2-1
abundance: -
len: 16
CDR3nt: TGTGCCAGCAGCTTAGATCTGAGCGGGATCTACAATGAGCAGTTCTTC
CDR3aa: CASSLDLSGIYNEQFF

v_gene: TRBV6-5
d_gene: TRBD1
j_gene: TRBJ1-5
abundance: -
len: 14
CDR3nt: TGTGCCAGCAGGTTGACAGGGGGCAATCAGCCCCAGCATTTT
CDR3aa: CASRLTGGNQPQHF